This T cell receptor beta chain originates from a study of cytomegalovirus exposure and HLA in healthy donors. Study outcomes and limitations: Serostatus for CMV was the only available immune exposure information. Being productive about 90% or about 30% of the time was typical of most TCR beta V segments in an earlier analysis. In a later analysis, TCR beta V- and J-gene trimming was associated with a missense DCLRE1C variant.

V was clipped by 5 bases and J by 1 base, with 12 bases between them. The CDR3 has 14 amino acids. Germline lookup yields CDR1 MNHEY and CDR2 SMNVEV (reference sequence). 60 Vbeta and 13 Jbeta primers were used in PCR. The assay was immunoSEQ multiplex PCR, and TCRdb's table has in-frame clones only and misses some. The sample shows about 200,000 clones, roughly 68% of them seen only once. In the case of this clone: What it binds is unknown.

Sequenced: PBMCs. The chain carries TRBV27 and TRBJ2-7; the D gene is possibly TRBD2 (5 bases). This TCR derives from a woman aged 30 to 39 in good health and CMV-seronegative. The CDR3 loop reads CASSPDFTSYEQYF. The CDR3 DNA reads TGTGCCAGCAGTCCGGACTTCACATCCTACGAGCAGTACTTC.